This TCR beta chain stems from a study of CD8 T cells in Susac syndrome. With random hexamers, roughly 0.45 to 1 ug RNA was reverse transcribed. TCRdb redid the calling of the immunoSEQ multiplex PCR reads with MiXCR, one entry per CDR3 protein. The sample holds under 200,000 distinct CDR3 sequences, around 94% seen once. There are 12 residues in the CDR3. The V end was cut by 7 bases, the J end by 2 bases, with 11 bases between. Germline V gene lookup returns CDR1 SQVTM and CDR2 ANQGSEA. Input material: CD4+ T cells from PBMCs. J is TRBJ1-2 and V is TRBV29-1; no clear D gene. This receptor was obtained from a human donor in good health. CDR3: CSAGGANYGYTF. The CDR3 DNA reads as TGCAGCGCCGGAGGTGCCAACTATGGCTACACCTTC.